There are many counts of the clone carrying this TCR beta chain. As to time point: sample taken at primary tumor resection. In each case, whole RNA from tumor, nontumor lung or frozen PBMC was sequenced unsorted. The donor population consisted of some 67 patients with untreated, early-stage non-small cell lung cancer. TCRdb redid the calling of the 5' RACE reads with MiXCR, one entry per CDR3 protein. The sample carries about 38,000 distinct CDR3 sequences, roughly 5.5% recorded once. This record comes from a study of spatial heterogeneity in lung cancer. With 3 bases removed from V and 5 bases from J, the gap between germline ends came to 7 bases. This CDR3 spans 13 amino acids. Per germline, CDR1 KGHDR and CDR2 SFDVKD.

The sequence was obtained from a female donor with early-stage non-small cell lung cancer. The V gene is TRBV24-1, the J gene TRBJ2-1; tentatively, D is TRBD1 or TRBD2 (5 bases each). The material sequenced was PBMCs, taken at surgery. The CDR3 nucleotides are TGTGCCACCAGTGATGGGGGTAACAATGAGCAGTTCTTC. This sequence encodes CATSDGGNNEQFF.